This TCR beta chain is from a study of blood T cell repertoires in COVID-19. This table comes from immunoSEQ multiplex PCR, and its TCRdb copy is limited to in-frame clones, with some not included. The sample has 120,000 or so clones; about 80% are singletons. CDR3 length: 14 residues. The germline CDR1 and CDR2 sequences are MNHEY and SVGEGT. The V end was cut by 0 bases, the J end by 5 bases, with 7 bases between. Sequenced material: peripheral blood. The rearrangement links TRBV6-2 or TRBV6-3 to TRBJ2-2; a weak D match, TRBD2 (6 bases). This receptor was taken from a human donor in a cohort sampled during active COVID-19. The CDR3 region is CASSYSEGTGELFF. The CDR3 coding sequence is TGTGCCAGCAGTTACTCGGAGGGGACCGGGGAGCTGTTTTTT.